The 19 T cell receptor beta chains reported below all come from one sample, sequenced in a study of radiotherapy plus CTLA-4 blockade in lung cancer. Assay used: immunoSEQ multiplex PCR; TCRdb lists only in-frame clones, some missing. The sample yields tens of thousands of clones, roughly 79% seen once. Source: peripheral blood, taken from a patient treated with radiotherapy plus ipilimumab. The receptors originated from a human donor with non-small cell lung cancer who had a partial response to radiotherapy plus ipilimumab. Some clones in this sample may be carry-over from other donors' samples.

The chain recombines TRBV28 with TRBJ2-1; D possibly corresponds to TRBD2 (6 bases). The ends were cut back, 1 base at V and 5 bases at J, with 9 bases in the middle. Per the germline V gene, CDR1 is MDHEN and CDR2 is SYDVKM. The length of the CDR3 is 14 residues. CDR3 nucleotides: TGTGCCAGCAGTTTATTAGGGACTGACAATGAGCAGTTCTTC. It is translated as CASSLLGTDNEQFF.

The chain joins TRBV29-1 to TRBJ2-3; unclear D gene. This CDR3 has 12 amino acids. CDR1 is SQVTM and CDR2 is ANQGSEA in the germline V gene. The V end lost 7 bases, the J end lost 1 base, and 9 bases lay between the germline ends. The CDR3 nucleotides read TGCAGCGCCCCCCCCGGCACAGATACGCAGTATTTT. It codes for CSAPPGTDTQYF.

The V and J genes are TRBV28 and TRBJ1-3; no firm D call. V was shortened by 3 bases and J by 0 bases, with 6 bases between the two germline ends. There are 14 residues in the CDR3. CDR1 MDHEN and CDR2 SYDVKM come from the germline V gene. CDR3 residues: CASSFQFSGNTIYF. DNA of the CDR3: TGTGCCAGCAGTTTCCAGTTCTCTGGAAACACCATATATTTT.

The gene calls are TRBV28 and TRBJ2-6; TRBD1 aligns across 7 bases. The trim removed 7 bases at V and 5 bases at J, leaving 5 bases unmatched. This CDR3 is 14 amino acids long. CDR1 is MDHEN, CDR2 SYDVKM, per germline. This chain's CDR3 is CASIGGGWANVLTF. Written as DNA, the CDR3 is TGTGCCAGCATAGGGGGCGGATGGGCCAACGTCCTGACTTTC.

This clone occurred a few times. The CDR3 DNA reads TGTGCCAGCAAACAGGGGGCGAACACCGGGGAGCTGTTTTTT. It translates to CASKQGANTGELFF. This chain joins TRBV27 and TRBJ2-2, with 8 bases that match TRBD1. Germline V gene sequence: CDR1 MNHEY, CDR2 SMNVEV (reference sequence). V gave up 7 bases and J gave up 0 bases; unmatched junction bases: 1. This CDR3 contains 14 residues.

The V call is TRBV6-6, the J call TRBJ2-1; 10 nucleotides line up with TRBD2. The CDR3 has 14 amino acids. CDR1 MNHNY and CDR2 SVGAGI come from the germline V gene (reference sequence). V shed 7 bases, J shed 4 bases, and the junction held 4 bases outside the gene matches. The CDR3 DNA reads TGTGCCAGCACCCCGACTAGCGGGTACAATGAGCAGTTCTTC. Translating gives CASTPTSGYNEQFF.

This chain connects TRBV2 to TRBJ2-6; a possible D gene is TRBD1 (5 bases). Germline loops: CDR1 SNHLY, CDR2 FYNNEI. Trimming left V 6 bases short and J 0 bases short, with 9 bases between. The CDR3 is 15 residues long. For the CDR3, the DNA is TGTGCCAGCAGCGTTGACAGCTCTGGGGCCAACGTCCTGACTTTC. This sequence encodes CASSVDSSGANVLTF.

The chain is built from TRBV5-1 and TRBJ2-3; 7 bases are a match to TRBD1. The CDR3 contains 16 residues. Germline V lookup: CDR1 SGHRS, CDR2 YFSETQ. Germline trimming cut 3 bases from V and 6 bases from J; bases unmatched to any gene: 13. For the CDR3, the DNA is TGCGCCAGCAGCTCATTAAGTACAGGGGATCTGGATACGCAGTATTTT. It encodes CASSSLSTGDLDTQYF.

The V and J genes are TRBV7-9 and TRBJ2-5; a possible D gene is TRBD1 (6 bases). The V gene lost 1 base and the J gene lost 7 bases, with 10 bases spanning the gap. The CDR3 has 13 amino acids. The germline V gene encodes CDR1 SEHNR and CDR2 FQNEAQ (reference sequence). The CDR3 DNA is TGTGCCAGCAGCTTAGGGGCGGACAGGACCCAGTACTTC. It yields the protein CASSLGADRTQYF.

This rearrangement joins TRBV18 to TRBJ1-2; 8 nucleotides align to TRBD1. J was trimmed by 4 bases and V by 0 bases; bases with no gene match: 13. Germline-derived CDR1 and CDR2 are KGHSH and LQKENI. The CDR3 sequence is 18 residues long. CDR3 in amino acids: CASSPPWQGAVSFYGYTF. CDR3 bases: TGTGCCAGCTCACCACCGTGGCAGGGGGCGGTGTCTTTCTATGGCTACACCTTC.

The V gene is TRBV6-4, the J gene TRBJ1-1; 11 positions match TRBD1. This CDR3 is built from 13 residues. From germline, CDR1 is MRHNA and CDR2 SNTAGT. V lost 6 bases to trimming and J lost 7 bases; unmatched junction nucleotides: 4. CDR3 bases: TGTGCCAGCAGCGCCGGGACAGGGGGTGAAGCTTTCTTT. This gives the protein CASSAGTGGEAFF.

The J gene is TRBJ2-5, the V gene TRBV9; no reliable D call. CDR1 is SGDLS, CDR2 YYNGEE, per germline. The CDR3 extends over 13 amino acids. V was cut by 0 bases and J by 5 bases, with 8 bases left in between. The CDR3 is CASSVALEETQYF. The CDR3 DNA reads TGTGCCAGCAGCGTAGCGTTGGAGGAGACCCAGTACTTC.

The rearrangement links TRBV11-2 to TRBJ1-2, with 8 nucleotides matching TRBD1. CDR1 and CDR2 from the germline V gene are SGHAT and FQNNGV. V dropped 0 bases and J dropped 8; count of bases not matched to a gene: 8. CDR3 length: 15 residues. CDR3 bases: TGTGCCAGCAGCTTAGAAAGGACAGGGCTGCGAGGCTACACCTTC. It encodes CASSLERTGLRGYTF.

This clone was observed a handful of times. The chain recombines TRBV2 with TRBJ1-2; no clear D gene. Deletions cut 6 bases from V and 5 bases from J, with 13 bases between. Per germline, CDR1 SNHLY and CDR2 FYNNEI. The CDR3 totals 13 residues. The chain's CDR3 is CASSQAWSYGYTF. DNA of the CDR3: TGTGCCAGCAGCCAAGCATGGAGTTATGGCTACACCTTC.

The count of this clone is one. The V and J genes are TRBV5-1 and TRBJ2-3; 9 nucleotides align to TRBD1. From germline, CDR1 is SGHRS and CDR2 YFSETQ. V lost 4 bases to trimming and J lost 1 base; unmatched junction nucleotides: 7. This CDR3 has 16 residues. This CDR3 reads CASSKGQGLRTDTQYF. The CDR3 DNA is TGCGCCAGCAGCAAGGGACAGGGCCTTCGCACAGATACGCAGTATTTT.

This clone was seen more than once but under ten times. The rearrangement uses TRBV7-2 and TRBJ2-5; 9 nucleotides line up with TRBD1. The CDR3 totals 17 residues. Germline V CDR1 and CDR2: SGHTA, FQGNSA. Trimming took 5 bases from V and 7 from J; bases not matched to a gene: 17. CDR3 in amino acids: CASSRRDRESIRGTQYF. Written as DNA, the CDR3 is TGTGCCAGCAGCCGTCGGGACAGGGAGTCGATACGGGGGACCCAGTACTTC.

The chain employs TRBV29-1 and TRBJ2-5; D remains ambiguous. Trimming pared 0 bases from V and 3 bases from J, leaving 8 bases between. Looked up from germline, CDR1 is SQVTM and CDR2 is ANQGSEA. The CDR3 contains 13 residues. CDR3 loop: CSVEDLSEETQYF. The CDR3 bases are TGCAGCGTTGAAGATCTCTCTGAAGAGACCCAGTACTTC.

This sequence joins TRBV11-2 and TRBJ2-1, with TRBD2 as a possible D gene (5 bases). V dropped 4 bases and J dropped 0 bases, with 13 bases sitting between them. Germline CDR1 and CDR2: SGHAT and FQNNGV. The CDR3 has 16 residues. CDR3 nucleotide sequence: TGTGCCAGCAGCTCGTTTCGAGGGAGCTCCTACAATGAGCAGTTCTTC. Amino acid sequence: CASSSFRGSSYNEQFF.

This chain uses TRBV7-2 with TRBJ1-2, with unresolved D. CDR1 and CDR2 (germline): SGHTA, FQGNSA. Trimming shortened V by 4 bases and J by 11 bases, and 14 bases separated the two germline ends. CDR3 size: 12 residues. CDR3 loop: CASSYPRTSYTF. The CDR3 bases are TGTGCCAGCAGCTACCCGCGCACTTCATACACCTTC.